This T cell receptor beta chain was sequenced during a study of blood T cell repertoires in COVID-19. Sequenced by immunoSEQ multiplex PCR; TCRdb stores in-frame clones only, minus some. Of fewer than 450,000 clones listed, 87% are singletons. The V and J ends lost 4 bases and 2 bases, in that order; junction bases with no gene match: 4. Germline values: CDR1 SGHDT, CDR2 YYEEEE. The CDR3 spans 15 residues. This sequence originates from a woman aged 50 to 60 with COVID-19, enrolled during active disease. The sample consisted of peripheral blood. The chain carries TRBV5-6 and TRBJ1-2, with 11 bases that match TRBD1. DNA of the CDR3: TGTGCCAGCAGCCGAGGGGACAGGGGGAACTATGGCTACACCTTC. Its protein product is CASSRGDRGNYGYTF. The full variable domain, its missing parts supplied by reference TRBV5-6 and TRBJ1-2, is DAGVTQSPTHLIKTRGQQVTLRCSPKSGHDTVSWYQQALGQGPQFIFQYYEEEERQRGNFPDRFSGHQFPNYSSELNVNALLLGDSALYLCASSRGDRGNYGYTFGSGTRLTVV.